Below, one TCR beta chain is given with its context. The source of the sample is a study of blood T cell repertoires in COVID-19. Authors' processing steps: Estimated nucleated cell counts came from reference gene primer amplification. Clones were read by immunoSEQ multiplex PCR, and TCRdb kept only the in-frame ones, dropping some. V, J and clone size are taken as reported in that table, and D and trimming were inferred from the DNA itself. The sample has under 200,000 clones; less than 90% are singletons. Germline values: CDR1 MNHEY, CDR2 SVGAGI. Losses at the gene ends were 6 bases for V and 5 bases for J; bases not matched to a gene: 3. The CDR3 covers 13 residues.

The sample was peripheral blood. V is TRBV6-5 and J is TRBJ2-7; 11 positions agree with TRBD1. This TCR came from a man aged 18 to 30 with active or convalescent COVID-19. This CDR3 is CASSGQGAHEQYF. The CDR3 DNA is TGTGCCAGCAGCGGACAGGGGGCGCACGAGCAGTACTTC.